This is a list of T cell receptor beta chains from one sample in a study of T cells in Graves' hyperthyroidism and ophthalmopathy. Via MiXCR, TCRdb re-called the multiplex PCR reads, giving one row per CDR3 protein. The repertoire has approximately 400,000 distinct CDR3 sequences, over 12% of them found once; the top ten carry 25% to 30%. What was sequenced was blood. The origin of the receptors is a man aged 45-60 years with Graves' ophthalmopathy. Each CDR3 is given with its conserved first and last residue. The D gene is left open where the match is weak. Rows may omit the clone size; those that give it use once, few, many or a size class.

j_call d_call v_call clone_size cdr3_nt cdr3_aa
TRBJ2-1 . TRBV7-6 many TGTGCCAGCAGCCGAGACAGATCCTACAATGAGCAGTTCTTC CASSRDRSYNEQFF
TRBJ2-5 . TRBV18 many TGTGCCAGCTCACCATTGGGGAAAGAGACCCAGTACTTC CASSPLGKETQYF
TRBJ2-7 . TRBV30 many TGTGCCTGGGCCCGGGACACAGCCTACGAGCAGTACTTC CAWARDTAYEQYF
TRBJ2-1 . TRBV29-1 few TGCAGCGTAAGGGGGAGGAATGAGCAGTTCTTC CSVRGRNEQFF
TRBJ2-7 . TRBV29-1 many TGCAGCGTTGTCCCGGGTCCGTCCTACGAGCAGTACTTC CSVVPGPSYEQYF
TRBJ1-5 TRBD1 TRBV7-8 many TGTGCCAGCAGCTCGGACAGGGAAAGGTTTCAGCCCCAGCATTTT CASSSDRERFQPQHF
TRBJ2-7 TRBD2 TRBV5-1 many TGCGCCAGCAGCTTGGGTTCCGGACTAGCGGAACTGTCCTACGAGCAGTACTTC CASSLGSGLAELSYEQYF
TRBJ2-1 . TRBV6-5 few TGTGCCAGCAGTTCACGGGGATTCCGCAATGAGCAGTTCTTC CASSSRGFRNEQFF
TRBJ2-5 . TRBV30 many TGTGCCTGGAGATCGATACAGGGTTGGGAGACCCAGTACTTC CAWRSIQGWETQYF
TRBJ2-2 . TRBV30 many TGTGCCTGGACCGGGAGCAACACCGGGGAGCTGTTTTTT CAWTGSNTGELFF
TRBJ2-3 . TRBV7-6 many TGTGCCAGCAGCTTAGCGGAGGGGCGCTCAGATACGCAGTATTTT CASSLAEGRSDTQYF
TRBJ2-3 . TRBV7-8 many TGTGCCAGCAGCTCCTCGCGGCCATCCGGTACGCAGTATTTT CASSSSRPSGTQYF
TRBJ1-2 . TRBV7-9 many TGTGCCAGCAGCCCGAGGACGGGAGACTATGGCTACACCTTC CASSPRTGDYGYTF
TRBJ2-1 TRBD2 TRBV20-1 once TGCAGTGCTCGACAACTAGCGGGAGGGCTCTGGGTTGGGGAGCAGTTCTTC CSARQLAGGLWVGEQFF
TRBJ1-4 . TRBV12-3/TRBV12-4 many TGTGCCAGCAGTTTGGGGGGAAATAATGAAAAACTGTTTTTT CASSLGGNNEKLFF
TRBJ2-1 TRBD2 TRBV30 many TGTGCCTGGAGTGTAAAACTAGCGGGAGGGCCGGGGAATGAGCAGTTCTTC CAWSVKLAGGPGNEQFF
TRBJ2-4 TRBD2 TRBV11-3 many TGTGCCAGCAGCTGGAGTGCGGGAGGAGGGGACATTCAGTACTTC CASSWSAGGGDIQYF
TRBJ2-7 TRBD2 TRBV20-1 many TGCAGTGTTTCACCGACTAGCGGGAGTAGTAACGAGCAGTACTTC CSVSPTSGSSNEQYF
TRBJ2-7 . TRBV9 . TGTGCCAGCAGTCCTGCGGACTCCCCGAACGAGCAGTACTTC CASSPADSPNEQYF
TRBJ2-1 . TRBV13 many TGTGCCTGCCGTGGGCAGGGTAGATACAATGAGCAGTTCTTC CACRGQGRYNEQFF
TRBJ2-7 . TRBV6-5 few TGTGCCAGCAGTTACAGGACACCATTAGGAGAGCAGTACTTC CASSYRTPLGEQYF
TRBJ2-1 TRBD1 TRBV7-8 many TGTGCCAGCAGCTCCCGGGACAGGCTTTCCAATGAGCAGTTCTTC CASSSRDRLSNEQFF
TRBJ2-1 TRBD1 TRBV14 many TGTGCCAGCCAAGAACTAGGACAGGGGGCGGTGAATGAGCAGTTCTTC CASQELGQGAVNEQFF
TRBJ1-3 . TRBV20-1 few TGCAGTGCTAGCGTGGATCTCTCTGGAAACACCATATATTTT CSASVDLSGNTIYF
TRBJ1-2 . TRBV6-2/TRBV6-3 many TGTGCCAGCAGTTACTCGTTTGATCAACAGAACTATGGCTACACCTTC CASSYSFDQQNYGYTF
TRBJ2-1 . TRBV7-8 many TGTGCCAGCAGTCCCACGTGGGCGCAGAGCTCCTACAATGAGCAGTTCTTC CASSPTWAQSSYNEQFF
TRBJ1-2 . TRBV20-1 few TGCAGTGCTAGTGCCATCCGGGAGCGAAAAGGCTACACCTTC CSASAIRERKGYTF
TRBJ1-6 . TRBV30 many TGTGCCTGGGGCCGCCCAAATTCACCCCTCCACTTT CAWGRPNSPLHF
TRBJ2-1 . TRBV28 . TGTGCCAGCAGTTACATAAACCGGGTATACAATGAGCAGTTCTTC CASSYINRVYNEQFF
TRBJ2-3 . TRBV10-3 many TGTGCCATCAGTGATTCGCGGGTCACAGATACGCAGTATTTT CAISDSRVTDTQYF
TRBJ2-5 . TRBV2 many TGTGCCAGCAGTGAAACTCAGGGCAGGCAGGAGACCCAGTACTTC CASSETQGRQETQYF
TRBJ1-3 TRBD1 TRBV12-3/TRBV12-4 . TGTGCCAGCAACGCAGACAGGGGGCTGTCTGGAAACACCATATATTTT CASNADRGLSGNTIYF
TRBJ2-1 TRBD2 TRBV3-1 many TGTGCCAGCAGCCATTTGTTCGGGACTAGCGGGTGGAATGAGCAGTTCTTC CASSHLFGTSGWNEQFF
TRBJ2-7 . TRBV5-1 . TGCGCCAGCGGTCGGGGGCGGGACTCCTACGAGCAGTACTTC CASGRGRDSYEQYF
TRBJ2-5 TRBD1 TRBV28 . TGTGCCAGCAGTCCCGACAGGGGGAGGTTGAAGACCCAGTACTTC CASSPDRGRLKTQYF
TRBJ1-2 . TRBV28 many TGTGCCAGCAGTCCCGGGGGCAGTGCTGGCTACACCTTC CASSPGGSAGYTF
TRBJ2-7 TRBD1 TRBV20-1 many TGCAGTGCAAGGAAGGGACAGGGCTACGAGCAGTACTTC CSARKGQGYEQYF